One and the same sample provided the 18 T cell receptor beta chains below, sequenced in a study of T-cell reconstitution after alpha-beta-depleted transplantation in children. TCRbeta library construction was performed incorporating unique molecular identifiers. TCRdb analysed the PCR reads with MiXCR anew, one entry per CDR3 protein. Here the sample spans fewer than 750,000 distinct CDR3 sequences, 27% being singletons. Sequencing was performed on PBMCs, taken before TCRalphabeta/CD19-depleted stem cell transplant. These receptors were taken from a boy under three years old with Wiskott-Aldrich syndrome, due to receive a stem cell transplant.

V gene TRBV3-1 combines with J gene TRBJ1-3; D unclear. The V and J ends lost 6 bases and 0 bases respectively, with 6 bases between them. Germline V gene data show CDR1 as LGHDT and CDR2 as YNNKEL (reference sequence). CDR3 length: 13 amino acids. The CDR3 DNA reads TGTGCCAGCAGGAAGGCCTCTGGAAACACCATATATTTT. Encoded protein: CASRKASGNTIYF.

This clonotype turned up a few times. This sequence joins TRBV20-1 and TRBJ2-1, with 7 bases lining up with TRBD2. CDR3 length: 14 residues. J was trimmed by 4 bases and V by 6 bases; bases with no gene match: 9. Looked up from germline, CDR1 is DFQATT and CDR2 is SNEGSKA (reference sequence). The CDR3 loop is CSASEPGGYNEQFF. CDR3 in DNA: TGCAGTGCCTCGGAGCCGGGAGGTTACAATGAGCAGTTCTTC.

The genes are TRBV20-1 and TRBJ2-7, with 7 bases fitting TRBD1. The V gene's germline CDR1 is DFQATT and CDR2 SNEGSKA (reference sequence). There are 15 residues in the CDR3. After removal of 3 bases from V and 3 bases from J, the junction contained 11 bases not matched to a gene. The CDR3 is CSARDPGQQIYEQYF. In DNA, the CDR3 is TGCAGTGCTAGGGACCCGGGACAGCAGATCTACGAGCAGTACTTC.

The V gene is TRBV12-3 or TRBV12-4, the J gene TRBJ1-5, with no clear D. CDR3 length equals 13 residues. Trimming took 6 bases from V and 4 from J, leaving 10 bases between them. The CDR3 protein is CASSRTENQPQHF. CDR3 nucleotide sequence: TGTGCCAGCAGCCGAACAGAAAATCAGCCCCAGCATTTT.

The chain carries TRBV7-9 and TRBJ2-1; a weak D match, TRBD2 (6 bases). Trimming removed 4 bases from V and 9 bases from J, with 16 bases in between. There are 14 residues in the CDR3. Germline V gives CDR1 SEHNR, CDR2 FQNEAQ (reference sequence). The CDR3 sequence is CASSSRSSVSEQFF. CDR3 coding DNA: TGTGCCAGCAGCTCCAGATCTAGCGTGAGTGAGCAGTTCTTC.

This clonotype was seen more than once but under ten times. The V call is TRBV6-1, the J call TRBJ2-7; 7 bases are a match to TRBD2. The CDR3 sequence is 17 residues long. CDR1 is MNHNS and CDR2 is SASEGT in the germline V gene. The ends lost 1 base at V and 0 bases at J; junction bases unmatched: 9. The chain's CDR3 is CASSEVTAGRSSYEQYF. DNA of the CDR3: TGTGCCAGCAGTGAAGTTACAGCGGGAAGGAGCTCCTACGAGCAGTACTTC.

This clonotype was recorded a few times. This chain links TRBV25-1 with TRBJ2-7; 8 bases align to TRBD2. Trimming at V came to 5 bases and at J to 2 bases, leaving 8 bases not matched to a gene. There are 15 residues in the CDR3. The germline V gene encodes CDR1 MGHDK and CDR2 SYGVNS. CDR3 protein: CASSPGGVFAYEQYF. The CDR3, as DNA: TGTGCCAGCAGTCCCGGGGGGGTTTTTGCCTACGAGCAGTACTTC.

The gene calls are TRBV20-1 and TRBJ2-1; unclear D gene. CDR1 and CDR2 (germline): DFQATT, SNEGSKA (reference sequence). The CDR3 has 10 residues. The germline V and J ends were trimmed by 6 bases and 7 bases, with 7 bases remaining between them. This CDR3 is CSASSNEQFF. In DNA, the CDR3 is TGCAGTGCCAGCAGTAATGAGCAGTTCTTC.

The chain uses TRBV5-1 and TRBJ2-7; TRBD2 agrees at 11 bases. The V and J ends lost 3 bases and 5 bases, in that order; junction bases with no gene match: 7. CDR1 SGHRS and CDR2 YFSETQ come from the germline V gene. The CDR3 sequence is 15 residues long. The DNA of the CDR3 is TGCGCCAGCAGCTCCTTAGCGGGAGGGACTGACGAGCAGTACTTC. Its translation: CASSSLAGGTDEQYF.

The chain combines TRBV5-1 with TRBJ2-1; 14 positions match TRBD2. Germline V gives CDR1 SGHRS, CDR2 YFSETQ. CDR3 length: 15 residues. Trimming at V came to 4 bases and at J to 10 bases, leaving 7 bases not matched to a gene. CDR3 DNA: TGCGCCAGCAGCCAGGCGACTAGCGGGAGGGTAGAGCAGTTCTTC. The encoded protein is CASSQATSGRVEQFF.

This clonotype was picked up a small number of times. This chain links TRBV15 with TRBJ2-3; TRBD1 matches 10 bases. The germline CDR1 and CDR2 sequences are LNHNV and YYDKDF (reference sequence). This CDR3 contains 18 residues. With V trimmed by 2 bases and J by 3 bases, 11 bases remained unmatched. CDR3 residues: CATSRFHIRDRGTDTQYF. In nucleotides, the CDR3 is TGTGCCACCAGCAGATTCCATATCCGGGACAGGGGAACAGATACGCAGTATTTT.

The V and J genes are TRBV5-1 and TRBJ1-5; D may be TRBD1 (5 bases). V dropped 1 base and J dropped 2 bases, with 13 bases sitting between them. There are 16 residues in the CDR3. Germline assignment: CDR1 SGHRS and CDR2 YFSETQ. The DNA of the CDR3 is TGCGCCAGCAGCTTGAACCCGGGAGGGGGCAATCAGCCCCAGCATTTT. The encoded protein is CASSLNPGGGNQPQHF.

This clonotype has more than one count but fewer than ten. The chain joins TRBV7-2 to TRBJ2-5, with TRBD2 matching over 11 bases. This CDR3 comprises 20 residues. Germline values: CDR1 SGHTA, CDR2 FQGNSA. The V segment lost 0 bases and the J segment 2 bases; nucleotides outside the gene matches: 14. The CDR3: CASSLAYHSRLAGSQETQYF. In DNA form, the CDR3 reads TGTGCCAGCAGCTTAGCATACCACTCGAGACTAGCGGGATCGCAAGAGACCCAGTACTTC. Looking up the rest from reference TRBV7-2 and TRBJ2-5 gives the full variable domain: GAGVSQSPSNKVTEKGKDVELRCDPISGHTALYWYRQSLGQGLEFLIYFQGNSAPDKSGLPSDRFSAERTGGSVSTLTIQRTQQEDSAVYLCASSLAYHSRLAGSQETQYFGPGTRLLVL.

V and J are TRBV5-1 and TRBJ2-7; D gene ambiguous. Germline V gene lookup returns CDR1 SGHRS and CDR2 YFSETQ. Trimming pared 0 bases from V and 6 bases from J, leaving 16 bases between. This CDR3 is 15 amino acids long. CDR3 loop: CASSLVTAGHSEQYF. The CDR3 nucleotides are TGCGCCAGCAGCTTGGTTACCGCTGGGCACAGCGAGCAGTACTTC. The complete variable domain, with remaining parts taken from reference TRBV5-1 and TRBJ2-7, reads KAGVTQTPRYLIKTRGQQVTLSCSPISGHRSVSWYQQTPGQGLQFLFEYFSETQRNKGNFPGRFSGRQFSNSRSEMNVSTLELGDSALYLCASSLVTAGHSEQYFGPGTRLTVT.

This chain links TRBV28 with TRBJ2-5; TRBD2 might be the D (6 bases). Germline CDR1 is MDHEN and CDR2 is SYDVKM. V was shortened by 3 bases and J by 1 base, with 15 bases between the two germline ends. The CDR3 has 16 residues. In DNA, the CDR3 is TGTGCCAGCAGTTTTCGTGGACTAAGACTCCAAGAGACCCAGTACTTC. Encoded protein: CASSFRGLRLQETQYF.

This clonotype was counted between two and nine times. The gene calls are TRBV29-1 and TRBJ2-1, with D uncertain. The V gene's germline CDR1 is SQVTM and CDR2 ANQGSEA. V lost 4 bases and J 6 bases, leaving 13 bases between the germline ends. The CDR3 is made up of 13 amino acids. CDR3 residues: CSVGARLLNEQFF. The CDR3 nucleotides read TGCAGCGTTGGCGCTAGATTACTCAATGAGCAGTTCTTC.

This clonotype occurred a few times. The chain has TRBV5-4 and TRBJ2-5, with D unclear. The CDR3 extends over 12 amino acids. Trimming left V 2 bases short and J 7 bases short, with 9 bases between. The germline V gene has CDR1 SGHNT and CDR2 YYREEE (reference sequence). CDR3 sequence (DNA): TGTGCCAGCAGCTTCGTAAAGGGGACCCAGTACTTC. This sequence encodes CASSFVKGTQYF. The full variable domain, its missing parts supplied by reference TRBV5-4 and TRBJ2-5, is ETGVTQSPTHLIKTRGQQVTLRCSSQSGHNTVSWYQQALGQGPQFIFQYYREEENGRGNFPPRFSGLQFPNYSSELNVNALELDDSALYLCASSFVKGTQYFGPGTRLLVL.

The sample holds a few counts of this clonotype. V usage is TRBV24-1 and J usage is TRBJ2-2, with TRBD1 identical over 7 bases. There are 14 residues in the CDR3. Trimming cost V 7 bases and J 6 bases; bases outside gene matches: 7. In germline, CDR1 is KGHDR, CDR2 SFDVKD. The CDR3 DNA follows: TGTGCCACCAGCAAGACAGGGACGGCCGGGGAGCTGTTTTTT. It encodes CATSKTGTAGELFF.